This T cell receptor (beta chain) comes out of a study of T cell clonotyping in hematopoietic cell transplantation. Points from the study as a whole: Broader posttransplant TCR repertoire diversity was predicted by graft donor and pretransplant recipient Inverse Simpson Index values. Few recipient clonotypes overlapped donors; over 97% were de novo at given depth. CD4 and CD8 repertoire contributions could not be separated without sorting.

This CDR3 has 15 amino acids. The V and J ends lost 8 bases and 5 bases, in that order; junction bases with no gene match: 10. Germline V gene lookup returns CDR1 MNHEY and CDR2 SVGAGI. The method was immunoSEQ multiplex PCR; TCRdb's version includes in-frame clones alone and lacks a portion of them. The table has roughly 13,000 clones, approximately 80% seen once. Time point defined: recipient sample about 28 days before transplant, after cytoreduction. As concerns this clone: Its matching antigen is unknown.

V is TRBV6-5 and J is TRBJ2-1; 9 nucleotides line up with TRBD1. This TCR came from a man between 60 and 70 years old with acute myeloid leukemia. Some clones in this sample may be carry-over from other donors' samples. Sequenced material: peripheral blood mononuclear cells, taken before stem cell transplant. The CDR3 coding sequence is TGTGCCAGCGGACGGACAGGGGAAAGGAACAATGAGCAGTTCTTC. Translation: CASGRTGERNNEQFF.